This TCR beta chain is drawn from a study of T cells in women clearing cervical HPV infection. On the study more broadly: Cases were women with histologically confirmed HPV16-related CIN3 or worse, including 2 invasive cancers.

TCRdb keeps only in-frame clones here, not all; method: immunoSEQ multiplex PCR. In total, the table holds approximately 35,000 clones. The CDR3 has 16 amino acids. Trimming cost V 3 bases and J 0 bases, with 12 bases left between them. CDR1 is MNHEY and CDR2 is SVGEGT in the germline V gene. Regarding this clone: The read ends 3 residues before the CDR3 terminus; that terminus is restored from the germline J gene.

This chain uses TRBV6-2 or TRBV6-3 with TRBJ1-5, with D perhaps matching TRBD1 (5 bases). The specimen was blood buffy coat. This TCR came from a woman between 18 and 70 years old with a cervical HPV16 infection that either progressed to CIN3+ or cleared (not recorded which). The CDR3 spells CASSYLRQNSNQPQHF. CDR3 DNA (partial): TGTGCCAGCAGTTATCTCCGACAGAATAGCAATCAGCCC.